This passage covers 11 T cell receptor beta chains from one sample sequenced in a study of post-analysis software for immune sequencing data. Notes on the study in general: Included in a set of five TRBV segments more frequent in patients than controls were TRBV5-6, TRBV5-1 and TRBV20-1.

No cognate antigen is known for these TCRs. Unique molecular identifiers featured in each of the TCR beta cDNA libraries. TCRdb processed the PCR reads anew with MiXCR; each CDR3 protein has one entry. Among approximately 460,000 distinct CDR3 sequences listed, roughly 45% were seen once. Material for sequencing was blood. Receptors originate from a girl aged 5-17 years with multiple sclerosis.

This clonotype appeared a few times. The V call is TRBV7-3, the J call TRBJ1-1; D remains unclear. CDR1 and CDR2 from the germline V gene are SGHTA and FQGTGA. V lost 5 bases, J lost 5 bases, and 15 bases lay in between. There are 14 residues in the CDR3. The CDR3 loop reads CASSPAAGGTEAFF. CDR3 sequence (DNA): TGTGCCAGCAGCCCGGCGGCAGGTGGGACTGAAGCTTTCTTT.

This clonotype has more than one count but fewer than ten. The chain joins TRBV18 to TRBJ2-7, with 7 bases identical to TRBD1. Germline values: CDR1 KGHSH, CDR2 LQKENI. The CDR3 spans 14 residues. V lost 2 bases and J lost 5; bases outside the gene matches: 6. CDR3 DNA: TGTGCCAGCTCACCAGGAAGGACAGGCAACGAGCAGTACTTC. It translates to CASSPGRTGNEQYF.

The chain uses TRBV7-2 and TRBJ2-1; possibly TRBD2 for D (7 bases). Per the germline V gene, CDR1 is SGHTA and CDR2 is FQGNSA. Between the trimmed V and J ends, which lost 5 bases and 7 bases, there was a span of 18 bases. The CDR3 has 15 residues. The CDR3: CASSPQGEGGNEQFF. Written as DNA, the CDR3 is TGTGCCAGCAGCCCACAGGGTGAGGGGGGGAATGAGCAGTTCTTC.

In its sample, this clonotype was seen once. This chain connects TRBV7-9 to TRBJ1-6; TRBD1 aligns across 9 bases. The ends lost 5 bases at V and 10 bases at J; junction bases unmatched: 9. Germline CDR1 reads SEHNR; CDR2 reads FQNEAQ (reference sequence). The CDR3 extends over 15 amino acids. The CDR3 bases are TGTGCCAGCAGCCCAACTGGACAGGGGAACTCACCCCTCCACTTT. Protein sequence: CASSPTGQGNSPLHF.

The count of this clonotype is one. The rearrangement links TRBV6-5 to TRBJ1-1; no reliable D call. V gave up 7 bases and J gave up 9 bases, with 18 bases separating them. The CDR3 runs 13 residues. CDR1 is MNHEY, CDR2 SVGAGI, per germline. The CDR3, as DNA: TGTGCCAGCACCAATACTGAGAACGGGAAAGCTTTCTTT. It translates to CASTNTENGKAFF.

This clonotype has just a few counts. The chain couples TRBV28 to TRBJ2-7, with TRBD1 matching over 12 bases. This CDR3 spans 15 amino acids. The germline CDR1 and CDR2 sequences are MDHEN and SYDVKM. V trimming: 10 bases; J trimming: 3 bases; junction bases outside the gene matches: 10. CDR3 bases: TGTGCCACCACCGGGACAGGGGGCAATTACTACGAGCAGTACTTC. This encodes CATTGTGGNYYEQYF.

Comment on this clonotype: The junction shows a germline mismatch at one end, possibly a read error. V and J are TRBV24-1 and TRBJ2-1, with 13 bases matching TRBD2. Germline V CDR1 and CDR2: KGHDR, SFDVKD. The CDR3 spans 16 residues. DNA for the CDR3: TGTGCCACCAGGACTAGCGGGAGGTTGAGGGGCAATGGGCAGTTCTTC. It yields the protein CATRTSGRLRGNGQFF.

The chain links TRBV27 to TRBJ2-1, with D possibly matching TRBD1 (6 bases). The ends were cut back, 5 bases at V and 13 bases at J, with 18 bases in the middle. Germline V CDR1 and CDR2: MNHEY, SMNVEV (reference sequence). CDR3 length: 13 residues. CDR3 in amino acids: CASSLLDPGQQFF. In DNA, the CDR3 is TGTGCCAGCAGTCTACTAGACCCGGGACAACAGTTCTTC.

V gene TRBV6-2 or TRBV6-3 combines with J gene TRBJ2-7; D unclear. The ends were cut back, 7 bases at V and 3 bases at J, with 10 bases in the middle. The germline CDR1 and CDR2 sequences are MNHEY and SVGEGT. This CDR3 has 12 amino acids. The CDR3 nucleotides are TGTGCCAGCAAAATGGCTGACTACGAGCAGTACTTC. It is translated as CASKMADYEQYF.

This clonotype has only a few counts. This chain connects TRBV4-1 to TRBJ2-6; 7 bases are shared with TRBD1. Germline CDR1 is MGHRA and CDR2 is YSYEKL. After removal of 2 bases from V and 0 bases from J, the junction contained 7 bases not matched to a gene. The CDR3 extends over 18 amino acids. The CDR3 region is CASSQSGQRNSGANVLTF. The DNA for the CDR3 is TGCGCCAGCAGCCAATCGGGACAGAGAAACTCTGGGGCCAACGTCCTGACTTTC.

The chain employs TRBV20-1 and TRBJ1-2; the D is unclear. The CDR3 has 17 residues. Germline assignment: CDR1 DFQATT and CDR2 SNEGSKA (reference sequence). Between the trimmed V and J ends, which lost 6 bases and 0 bases, there was a span of 23 bases. The CDR3 nucleotides read TGCAGTGCAAAGGACCTGCGACAAGTCAACGCTAACTATGGCTACACCTTC. Its translation: CSAKDLRQVNANYGYTF.